This T cell receptor beta chain appears in the sequencing data of a study of T cell repertoires in cytomegalovirus infection. Study details: Public TCR beta signatures provided an indication of both CMV infection and a matching HLA type.

TCRdb called the reads again in MiXCR, with one record for every CDR3 protein. Here the sample spans 150,000 to 200,000 distinct CDR3 sequences, 8.5% to 10% being singletons. This CDR3 has 13 amino acids. With V trimmed by 4 bases and J by 10 bases, 7 bases remained unmatched. CDR1 is ENHRY and CDR2 is SYGVKD in the germline V gene. This clonotype was counted ten times or more. Antigen specificity is unknown. The study, taken as a whole, reports: The ex vivo response was dominated by HLA-C-restricted CMV-specific TCR beta clonotypes. Cumulative public TCR beta family frequency identified carriers of CMV plus the relevant HLA.

What was sequenced was PBMCs. The chain carries TRBV10-3 and TRBJ2-7, with 10 bases fitting TRBD2. This receptor was taken from a human donor in good health (CMV status not recorded). Some clones in this sample may be carry-over from other donors' samples. CDR3 in DNA: TGTGCCATCAGTGGGGCTAGCGGGAGCCGCCAGTACTTC. Its protein is CAISGASGSRQYF.